Below are 20 T cell receptor beta chains sequenced from a single sample in a study of Ad26.COV2.S vaccination and SARS-CoV-2 variants. The treatment was: some 19 received Ad26.COV2.S at low or high dose, single or two shots; roughly 5 received placebo; per-sample allocation not given. Each sample was drawn 63 days after the first injection (of vaccine or placebo). Sequencing was performed with immunoSEQ multiplex PCR; in TCRdb, only in-frame clones are kept and a portion is missing. This repertoire shows around 420,000 clones, around 87% found once; its top ten account for 3.6%. The specimen comprised peripheral blood, sampled in a trial of Ad26.COV2.S vaccine versus placebo. These receptors all stem from a person aged 18 to 65 who received the Ad26.COV2.S COVID-19 vaccine or a placebo.

This clone was seen a single time. The chain uses TRBV5-1 and TRBJ1-4; D remains ambiguous. The V end was cut by 0 bases, the J end by 5 bases, with 11 bases between. The length of the CDR3 is 15 residues. Germline V gene data show CDR1 as SGHRS and CDR2 as YFSETQ. The DNA of the CDR3 is TGCGCCAGCAGCTTGGCGAGGTTCTCAAATGAAAAACTGTTTTTT. Translation: CASSLARFSNEKLFF.

A single count supports this clone. The rearrangement joins TRBV29-1 to TRBJ2-5, with TRBD1 identical over 10 bases. The CDR3 spans 14 residues. Losses at the gene ends were 4 bases for V and 4 bases for J; bases not matched to a gene: 6. Germline values: CDR1 SQVTM, CDR2 ANQGSEA. CDR3 region: CSVGGTGAPETQYF. The CDR3 DNA reads as TGCAGCGTTGGGGGGACAGGGGCACCAGAGACCCAGTACTTC.

The chain has TRBV4-1 and TRBJ2-7; no firm D call. The CDR3 spans 14 residues. Germline lookup yields CDR1 MGHRA and CDR2 YSYEKL. V was clipped by 5 bases and J by 2 bases, with 13 bases between them. The DNA for the CDR3 is TGCGCCAGCAGCTCTCATGCCGCGCCCTACGAGCAGTACTTC. This sequence encodes CASSSHAAPYEQYF.

This clone was detected only once. The chain links TRBV5-5 to TRBJ1-1; D call uncertain. CDR1 is SGHKS and CDR2 is YYEKEE in the germline V gene (reference sequence). With 0 bases removed from V and 4 bases from J, the gap between germline ends came to 10 bases. This CDR3 has 14 amino acids. The CDR3 nucleotides read TGTGCCAGCAGCTTGGCCATAAGTTCCACTGAAGCTTTCTTT. Its translation: CASSLAISSTEAFF.

The CDR3 sequence: CASSLSGLAAYEQYF. The CDR3 DNA reads as TGTGCCAGCAGTTTATCGGGACTAGCGGCTTACGAGCAGTACTTC. The rearrangement uses TRBV27 and TRBJ2-7, with 11 bases aligning to TRBD2. J was trimmed by 4 bases and V by 0 bases; bases with no gene match: 2. Germline-derived CDR1 and CDR2 are MNHEY and SMNVEV (reference sequence). The CDR3 spans 15 residues.

The J gene is TRBJ2-5, the V gene TRBV28; D is tentatively TRBD1 or TRBD2 (5 bases each). V was shortened by 5 bases and J by 10 bases, with 26 bases between the two germline ends. In germline, CDR1 is MDHEN, CDR2 SYDVKM. The CDR3 is 16 amino acids. CDR3 in amino acids: CASSLTSGPGGDGQYF. In DNA form, the CDR3 reads TGTGCCAGCAGTCTAACCTCCGGACCGGGTGGGGACGGCCAGTACTTC.

The V and J genes are TRBV7-9 and TRBJ2-7; 7 bases align to TRBD2. This CDR3 contains 15 residues. The germline V gene has CDR1 SEHNR and CDR2 FQNEAQ (reference sequence). Trimming took 2 bases from V and 2 from J; bases not matched to a gene: 6. As DNA, the CDR3 is TGTGCCAGCAGCTTAACATTGGGAGGGGCCTACGAGCAGTACTTC. Its protein is CASSLTLGGAYEQYF.

The rearrangement uses TRBV19 and TRBJ1-5; tentative D call: TRBD1 (5 bases). The CDR3 consists of 13 residues. Germline CDR1 and CDR2: LNHDA and SQIVND (reference sequence). V dropped 5 bases and J dropped 5 bases, with 10 bases sitting between them. CDR3 DNA: TGTGCCAGTAGTTCGACAGAGTATCAGCCCCAGCATTTT. It is translated as CASSSTEYQPQHF.

The sample holds one count of this clone. This chain joins TRBV15 and TRBJ1-2, with a tentative D call TRBD1 (6 bases). This CDR3 region has 17 residues. V was cut by 0 bases and J by 5 bases, with 19 bases left in between. Germline loops: CDR1 LNHNV, CDR2 YYDKDF (reference sequence). CDR3 DNA sequence: TGTGCCACCAGCAGAGATAGAATTGAGGGGGGTGCGTATGGCTACACCTTC. This translates into CATSRDRIEGGAYGYTF.

The chain employs TRBV5-1 and TRBJ2-5; D possibly corresponds to TRBD2 (7 bases). In germline, CDR1 is SGHRS, CDR2 YFSETQ. V was pared by 0 bases and J by 7 bases, with 16 bases between. CDR3 length: 15 residues. The CDR3 loop is CASSLENSRGGTQYF. DNA of the CDR3: TGCGCCAGCAGCTTGGAAAACTCTAGGGGGGGGACCCAGTACTTC.

The CDR3 coding sequence is TGTGCCAGCAGCCCAAGGGACCTGGAGGGAGAGACCCAGTACTTC. Its translation is CASSPRDLEGETQYF. The chain has TRBV11-2 and TRBJ2-5; D is perhaps TRBD2 (6 bases). V shed 5 bases and J shed 4 bases, with 17 bases lying between them. CDR3 length equals 15 residues. Germline V gene sequence: CDR1 SGHAT, CDR2 FQNNGV. Based on the CDR3 plus reference TRBV11-2 and TRBJ2-5, the full variable domain is EAGVAQSPRYKIIEKRQSVAFWCNPISGHATLYWYQQILGQGPKLLIQFQNNGVVDDSQLPKDRFSAERLKGVDSTLKIQPAKLEDSAVYLCASSPRDLEGETQYFGPGTRLLVL.

The V gene is TRBV7-9, the J gene TRBJ1-1, with D possibly TRBD1 on 6 matching bases. The germline gives CDR1 SEHNR, CDR2 FQNEAQ (reference sequence). Between the trimmed V and J ends, which lost 5 bases and 0 bases, there was a span of 10 bases. There are 14 residues in the CDR3. The DNA of the CDR3 is TGTGCCAGCAGCCCTGGACAGATGAACACTGAAGCTTTCTTT. This gives the protein CASSPGQMNTEAFF.

This rearrangement joins TRBV18 to TRBJ2-7, with TRBD1 matching 8 bases. Germline V gene data show CDR1 as KGHSH and CDR2 as LQKENI. V trimming: 3 bases; J trimming: 2 bases; junction bases outside the gene matches: 3. This CDR3 is 14 amino acids long. The CDR3 here is CASSPDREPYEQYF. The CDR3 DNA reads TGTGCCAGCTCACCGGACAGGGAACCCTACGAGCAGTACTTC.

V is TRBV6-6 and J is TRBJ2-7; 10 bases are shared with TRBD1. CDR3 length equals 14 residues. Germline V gives CDR1 MNHNY, CDR2 SVGAGI (reference sequence). Trimming removed 6 bases from V and 3 bases from J; junction bases left unmatched: 5. The CDR3 coding sequence is TGTGCCAGCAGGTCCGGGACAGGGGTCTACGAGCAGTACTTC. Protein product: CASRSGTGVYEQYF.

The V call is TRBV2, the J call TRBJ2-7, with D possibly being TRBD1 (6 bases). The CDR3 runs 14 residues. Trimming cost V 6 bases and J 3 bases, with 15 bases left between them. Germline V gene data show CDR1 as SNHLY and CDR2 as FYNNEI. Here the CDR3 reads CASSPGTFDYEQYF. For the CDR3, the DNA is TGTGCCAGCAGCCCCGGGACATTCGACTACGAGCAGTACTTC.

V and J are TRBV11-2 and TRBJ2-2; possible D gene TRBD2, 6 bases. V was shortened by 3 bases and J by 7 bases, with 18 bases between the two germline ends. Looked up from germline, CDR1 is SGHAT and CDR2 is FQNNGV. The CDR3 is made up of 16 amino acids. For the CDR3, the DNA is TGTGCCAGCAGCTTGGCCGCTCTACGGGGGAACGGGGAGCTGTTTTTT. This translates into CASSLAALRGNGELFF.

The V call is TRBV5-1, the J call TRBJ2-5, with 7 positions matching TRBD1. Germline trimming cut 0 bases from V and 5 bases from J; bases unmatched to any gene: 7. CDR3 length: 15 amino acids. Germline lookup yields CDR1 SGHRS and CDR2 YFSETQ. CDR3 coding DNA: TGCGCCAGCAGCTTGGAGAGGGGGCGCAGGGAGACCCAGTACTTC. The encoded protein is CASSLERGRRETQYF.

The chain has TRBV7-9 and TRBJ2-5, with unresolved D. This CDR3 comprises 12 residues. From germline, CDR1 is SEHNR and CDR2 FQNEAQ (reference sequence). V was pared by 2 bases and J by 3 bases, with 4 bases between. The CDR3 reads CASSLFEETQYF. The DNA of the CDR3 is TGTGCCAGCAGCTTATTCGAAGAGACCCAGTACTTC.

This clone appeared a few times. The V call is TRBV4-3, the J call TRBJ2-7; 7 bases line up with TRBD1. From germline, CDR1 is LGHNA and CDR2 YSLEER. After removal of 4 bases from V and 5 bases from J, the junction contained 8 bases not matched to a gene. The CDR3 is 14 amino acids. CDR3 region: CASSPSTGPNEQYF. Written as DNA, the CDR3 is TGCGCCAGCAGCCCCTCGACAGGGCCCAACGAGCAGTACTTC.

The chain links TRBV10-3 to TRBJ2-1, with 10 positions matching TRBD1. Germline lookup yields CDR1 ENHRY and CDR2 SYGVKD. This CDR3 has 13 amino acids. V lost 4 bases to trimming and J lost 7 bases; unmatched junction nucleotides: 1. CDR3 nucleotide sequence: TGTGCCATCAGTGGGACAGGGGGGAATGAGCAGTTCTTC. This gives the protein CAISGTGGNEQFF.